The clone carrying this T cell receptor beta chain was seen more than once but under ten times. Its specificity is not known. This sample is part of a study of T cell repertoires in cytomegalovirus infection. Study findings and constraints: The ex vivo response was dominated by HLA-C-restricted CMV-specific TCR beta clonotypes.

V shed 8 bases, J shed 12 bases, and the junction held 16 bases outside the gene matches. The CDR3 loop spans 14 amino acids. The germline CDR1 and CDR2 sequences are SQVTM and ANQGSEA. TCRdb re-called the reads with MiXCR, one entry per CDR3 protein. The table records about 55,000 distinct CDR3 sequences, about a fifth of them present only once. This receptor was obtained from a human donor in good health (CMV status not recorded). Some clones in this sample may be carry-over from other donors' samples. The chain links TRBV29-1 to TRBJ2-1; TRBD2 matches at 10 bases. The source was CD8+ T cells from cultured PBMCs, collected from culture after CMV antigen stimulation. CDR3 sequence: CSSLAGGTLRGQFF. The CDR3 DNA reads TGCAGCTCATTAGCGGGAGGTACCCTTAGGGGGCAGTTCTTC.